This TCR beta chain was retrieved from a study of blood T cell repertoires in COVID-19. Study background: The United States, Italy and Spain provided the acute and convalescent COVID-19 samples.

As handled by the study authors: Estimation of nucleated cell counts was performed using reference gene primer amplification. Profiled with immunoSEQ multiplex PCR; TCRdb holds only in-frame clones, not every one. That table furnishes V, J and clone size, whereas the DNA furnished D and trimming. The table shows 200,000 to 250,000 clones, with about 88% occurring only once. V lost 10 bases and J lost 3, with 7 bases in between. Germline loops: CDR1 ENHRY, CDR2 SYGVKD. This CDR3 spans 10 amino acids. The TCR originated in a woman aged 50 to 60 with COVID-19, enrolled during active disease. This chain connects TRBV10-3 to TRBJ2-7; D is uncertain. Sequencing was done on a sample of peripheral blood. The CDR3 reads CASGDYEQYF. CDR3 bases: TGTGCCAGCGGAGACTACGAGCAGTACTTC.